This T cell receptor beta chain was captured in a study of T cell repertoires in cytomegalovirus infection. Germline-derived CDR1 and CDR2 are MNHNY and SVGAGI (reference sequence). V shed 0 bases, J shed 0 bases, and the junction held 6 bases outside the gene matches. This CDR3 spans 17 amino acids. From the reads, TCRdb called clonotypes with MiXCR, one entry per CDR3 protein. This sample has 500,000 to 600,000 distinct CDR3 sequences; approximately 15% occur once, and the top ten carry 20% to 30%. V is TRBV6-6 and J is TRBJ1-2; 8 positions match TRBD1. The TCR comes from a human donor in good health (CMV status not recorded). Some clones in this sample may be carry-over from other donors' samples. Sequencing used CD8+ T cells from PBMCs. Here the CDR3 DNA reads TGTGCCAGCAGTTACTCGATTCAGGGGGCCTCTAACTATGGCTACACCTTC. This translates into CASSYSIQGASNYGYTF.